Below, 14 T cell receptor beta chains from the same sample are listed, as sequenced in a study of shared clonotypes between healthy human individuals. TCRdb keeps only in-frame clones here, not all; method: immunoSEQ multiplex PCR. This table holds millions of clones, approximately 90% found once. Specimen: naive CD4+ T cells sorted from blood. As for subset: CD45RA+ positively selected. These receptors were obtained from a man between 18 and 29 years old in good health.

Notes on this clone: The sample carries other DNA sequences with the same CDR3. The chain links TRBV4-1 to TRBJ2-5; D is possibly TRBD2 (5 bases). Looked up from germline, CDR1 is MGHRA and CDR2 is YSYEKL. This CDR3 contains 13 residues. Trimming took 3 bases from V and 2 from J, leaving 7 bases between them. CDR3 sequence (DNA): TGCGCCAGCAGCCAGGGAGTACAAGAGACCCAGTACTTC. Protein sequence: CASSQGVQETQYF.

This clone was detected once. Different DNA sequences within this sample yield the same CDR3. The V gene is TRBV18, the J gene TRBJ2-7; 11 bases are shared with TRBD2. From germline, CDR1 is KGHSH and CDR2 LQKENI. This CDR3 comprises 16 residues. The J segment lost 0 bases and the V segment lost 1 base, leaving 2 bases of the junction unmatched. Here the CDR3 DNA reads TGTGCCAGCTCACCACTAGCGGGAGGGAGCTCCTACGAGCAGTACTTC. Translating it yields CASSPLAGGSSYEQYF.

The V and J genes are TRBV2 and TRBJ2-5; 8 bases match TRBD1. V lost 4 bases and J lost 9; bases outside the gene matches: 10. Germline lookup yields CDR1 SNHLY and CDR2 FYNNEI. The CDR3 is 14 amino acids. The CDR3 nucleotides read TGTGCCAGCAGTGCCCAACAGGGGGTCGGGTCCCAGTACTTC. Translated, it gives CASSAQQGVGSQYF.

This chain joins TRBV30 and TRBJ2-3; TRBD2 is a possible D gene (5 bases). The CDR3 contains 15 residues. CDR1 and CDR2 (germline): GTSNPN, SVGIG (reference sequence). V gave up 0 bases and J gave up 0 bases, with 10 bases separating them. The CDR3 is CAWSVNAGSTDTQYF. DNA of the CDR3: TGTGCCTGGAGTGTAAACGCGGGTAGCACAGATACGCAGTATTTT.

This clone was counted only a few times. The chain combines TRBV21-1 with TRBJ2-4; the table gives TRBD1 as D, unverified against the DNA. TRBV21-1 is tagged as a pseudogene. The CDR3 is 8 residues long. CDR3 amino acids: CASSHQYF. In DNA, the CDR3 is TGTGCCAGCAGCCATCAGTACTTC.

The chain is built from TRBV7-2 and TRBJ2-1; TRBD2 matches at 8 bases. Trimming cost V 6 bases and J 3 bases; bases outside gene matches: 7. Germline CDR1 SGHTA, CDR2 FQGNSA. The CDR3 length is 15 residues. CDR3 protein: CASSPTGTSYNEQFF. The CDR3 nucleotides read TGTGCCAGCAGTCCGACCGGGACTAGCTACAATGAGCAGTTCTTC. The whole variable domain, remainder taken from reference TRBV7-2 and TRBJ2-1, is GAGVSQSPSNKVTEKGKDVELRCDPISGHTALYWYRQSLGQGLEFLIYFQGNSAPDKSGLPSDRFSAERTGGSVSTLTIQRTQQEDSAVYLCASSPTGTSYNEQFFGPGTRLTVL.

Details on this clone: The same CDR3 can be traced to other DNA sequences in this sample. The chain is built from TRBV7-2 and TRBJ1-5; 8 nucleotides agree with TRBD1. After removal of 5 bases from V and 5 bases from J, the junction contained 2 bases not matched to a gene. The germline gives CDR1 SGHTA, CDR2 FQGNSA. The CDR3 spans 13 residues. The CDR3, as DNA: TGTGCCAGCAGCCTGACAGGGGATCAGCCCCAGCATTTT. This codes for CASSLTGDQPQHF.

The genes are TRBV5-1 and TRBJ2-3; possibly TRBD1 for D (5 bases). The V end lost 6 bases, the J end lost 4 bases, and 15 bases lay between the germline ends. The CDR3 contains 14 residues. Germline V lookup: CDR1 SGHRS, CDR2 YFSETQ. The chain's CDR3 is CASNQGGKADTQYF. DNA of the CDR3: TGCGCCAGCAACCAGGGTGGTAAAGCAGATACGCAGTATTTT.

The rearrangement uses TRBV5-1 and TRBJ2-1; 10 bases fit TRBD2. In germline, CDR1 is SGHRS, CDR2 YFSETQ. Trimming removed 3 bases from V and 5 bases from J; junction bases left unmatched: 8. This CDR3 contains 16 residues. CDR3 loop: CASSSQAGGHDNEQFF. Written as DNA, the CDR3 is TGCGCCAGCAGCTCGCAAGCGGGAGGGCATGACAATGAGCAGTTCTTC. Full variable domain (outside the CDR3, taken from reference TRBV5-1 and TRBJ2-1): KAGVTQTPRYLIKTRGQQVTLSCSPISGHRSVSWYQQTPGQGLQFLFEYFSETQRNKGNFPGRFSGRQFSNSRSEMNVSTLELGDSALYLCASSSQAGGHDNEQFFGPGTRLTVL.

The chain uses TRBV11-3 and TRBJ2-1; 8 nucleotides match TRBD1. The CDR3 is 13 residues long. The V and J ends lost 5 bases and 7 bases, in that order; junction bases with no gene match: 4. CDR1 SGHNT and CDR2 YENEEA come from the germline V gene. The CDR3 sequence: CASSPDRDNEQFF. CDR3 in DNA: TGTGCCAGCAGCCCGGACAGGGATAATGAGCAGTTCTTC.

This chain connects TRBV5-1 to TRBJ1-1; D perhaps matches TRBD1 (5 bases). Trimming took off 7 bases at V and 2 bases at J, with 15 bases between the two ends. CDR1 and CDR2 from the germline V gene are SGHRS and YFSETQ. The CDR3 has 14 residues. The CDR3 is CASSRAGTNTEAFF. DNA of the CDR3: TGCGCCAGCTCTCGTGCAGGGACTAACACTGAAGCTTTCTTT.

This chain uses TRBV28 with TRBJ1-1; D not certain. The CDR3 runs 15 residues. Trimming removed 8 bases from V and 11 bases from J, with 27 bases in between. Germline V gene sequence: CDR1 MDHEN, CDR2 SYDVKM. Here the CDR3 DNA reads TGTGCCAGCCCACCTAAACAGTCAGGTATGTTAAGGGCTTTCTTT. The encoded protein is CASPPKQSGMLRAFF.

In regard to this clone: This CDR3 is also generated by other DNA sequences in the sample. The chain combines TRBV5-1 with TRBJ2-5; 7 bases fit TRBD1. This CDR3 contains 14 residues. Germline trimming cut 0 bases from V and 3 bases from J; bases unmatched to any gene: 2. From germline, CDR1 is SGHRS and CDR2 YFSETQ. The CDR3 bases are TGCGCCAGCAGCTTGGTCGGGACAGAAGAGACCCAGTACTTC. Translating it yields CASSLVGTEETQYF.

The rearrangement links TRBV11-2 to TRBJ1-2; D is perhaps TRBD1 (5 bases). The V end lost 8 bases, the J end lost 0 bases, and 19 bases lay between the germline ends. CDR3 length equals 16 residues. Germline CDR1 SGHAT, CDR2 FQNNGV. For the CDR3, the DNA is TGTGCCAGCCGGGAGGGGCGAGGAGGGCCTAACTATGGCTACACCTTC. It codes for CASREGRGGPNYGYTF.